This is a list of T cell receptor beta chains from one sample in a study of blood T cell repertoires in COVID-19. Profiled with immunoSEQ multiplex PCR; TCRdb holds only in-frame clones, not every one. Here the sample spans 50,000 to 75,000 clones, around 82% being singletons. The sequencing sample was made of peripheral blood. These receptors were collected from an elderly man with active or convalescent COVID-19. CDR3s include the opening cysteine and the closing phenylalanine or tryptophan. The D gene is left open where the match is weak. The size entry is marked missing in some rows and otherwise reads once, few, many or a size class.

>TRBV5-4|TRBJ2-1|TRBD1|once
TGTGCCAGCAGCTTGGTAGGGGGCCAAGACAATGAGCAGTTCTTC
CASSLVGGQDNEQFF
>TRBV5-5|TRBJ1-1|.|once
TGTGCCAGCAGGCACATCAGGGGTGGAGGGAACACTGAAGCTTTCTTT
CASRHIRGGGNTEAFF
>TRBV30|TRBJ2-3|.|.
TGTGCCTGGAGTTCGGGGGGCATCGGCACAGATACGCAGTATTTT
CAWSSGGIGTDTQYF
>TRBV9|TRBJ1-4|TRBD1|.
TGTGCCAGCGGCGACAGGGCCTCCAATGAAAAACTGTTTTTT
CASGDRASNEKLFF
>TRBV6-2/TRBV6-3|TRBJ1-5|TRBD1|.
TGTGCCAGCAGTTACTCGTCGACAGGGCCACCGTGGGTTCACAATCAGCCCCAGCATTTT
CASSYSSTGPPWVHNQPQHF
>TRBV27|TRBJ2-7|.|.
TGTGCCAGCAGTAACCGGGTGGGCTCCTACGAGCAGTACTTC
CASSNRVGSYEQYF
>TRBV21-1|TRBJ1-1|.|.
TGTGCCAGCAGCCCCCGGGGGACCCTGAACACTGAAGCTTTCTTT
CASSPRGTLNTEAFF
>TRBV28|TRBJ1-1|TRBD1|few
TGTGCCAGCAGCCGACGCGGGACAGCCAGTAACAGGGAAGCTTTCTTT
CASSRRGTASNREAFF
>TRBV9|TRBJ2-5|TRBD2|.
TGTGCCAGCAGCGCCGCGGGGGACCAAGAGACCCAGTACTTC
CASSAAGDQETQYF
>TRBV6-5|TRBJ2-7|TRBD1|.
TGTGCCAGCCAGACAGGGTACTCCTACGAGCAGTACTTC
CASQTGYSYEQYF
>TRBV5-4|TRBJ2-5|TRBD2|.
TGTGCCAGCAGCTTATATGCTAGCGGGGCCCCGACCCAGTACTTC
CASSLYASGAPTQYF
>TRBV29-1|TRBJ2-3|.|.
TGCAGCGCTCTCCCCGGGACTTCCGGCACAGATACGCAGTATTTT
CSALPGTSGTDTQYF
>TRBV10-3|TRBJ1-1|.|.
TGTGCCATCAAGTCCCTCCTAGGTGGGAACACTGAAGCTTTCTTT
CAIKSLLGGNTEAFF
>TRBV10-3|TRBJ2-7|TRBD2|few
TGTGCCATCAGTCCCGGACTAGCGTTTACCTACGAGCAGTACTTC
CAISPGLAFTYEQYF
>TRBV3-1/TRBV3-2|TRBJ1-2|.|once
TGTGCCAGCAGCCAAGAGGACATAAACTATGGCTACACCTTC
CASSQEDINYGYTF
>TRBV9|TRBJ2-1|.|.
TGTGCCAGCAGCGTAGAGGGGTACAATGAGCAGTTCTTC
CASSVEGYNEQFF
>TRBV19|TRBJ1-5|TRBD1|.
TGTGCCAGTAGGTTGGGACAGGGGTTCAATCAGCCCCAGCATTTT
CASRLGQGFNQPQHF
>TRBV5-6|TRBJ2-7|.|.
TGTGCCAGCAGCTTGGCAGACTACGAGCAGTACTTC
CASSLADYEQYF
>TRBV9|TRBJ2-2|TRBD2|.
TGTGCCAGCAGCAAAGGACTAGCGAGGGTGCTAATGAACACCGGGGAGCTGTTTTTT
CASSKGLARVLMNTGELFF
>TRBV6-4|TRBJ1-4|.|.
TGTGCCAGCAGTGATATCGCAACTAATGAAAAACTGTTTTTT
CASSDIATNEKLFF
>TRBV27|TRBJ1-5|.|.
TGTGCCAGCAGTTTTAGTGGACAGCATCAGCCCCAGCATTTT
CASSFSGQHQPQHF
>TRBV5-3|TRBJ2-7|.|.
TGTGCCAGAAGCTTGGACGGCTACGAGCAGTACTTC
CARSLDGYEQYF
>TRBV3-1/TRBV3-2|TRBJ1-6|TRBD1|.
TGTGCCAGCAGCCAAGATAACAGGGGAGCCTCACCCCTCCACTTT
CASSQDNRGASPLHF
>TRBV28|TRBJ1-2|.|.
TGTGCCAGCAGTTTAGGGCTTGGCTACACCTTC
CASSLGLGYTF
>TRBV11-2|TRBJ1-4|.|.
TGTGCCAGCAGCACTATGGGCCGGGGGGCAACTAATGAAAAACTGTTTTTT
CASSTMGRGATNEKLFF
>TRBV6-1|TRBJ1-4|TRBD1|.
TGTGCCAGCAGTGATTGGGACAGGGGCTCCTTTTTT
CASSDWDRGSFF
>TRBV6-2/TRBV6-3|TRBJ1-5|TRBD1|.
TGTGCCAGCAGTTATTCCCGGGACAGCATTTATTATAGCAATCAGCCCCAGCATTTT
CASSYSRDSIYYSNQPQHF
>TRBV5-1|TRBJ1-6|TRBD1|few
TGCGCCAGCAGCCCGGCGACAGGGATTCGGTCACCCCTCCACTTT
CASSPATGIRSPLHF
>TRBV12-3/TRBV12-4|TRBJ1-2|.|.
TGTGCCAGCAGTCCAAACAGAGATGGCTACACCTTC
CASSPNRDGYTF
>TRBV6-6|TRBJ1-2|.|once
TGTGCCAGCAGTTATGGCCGGGGGGGCTACACCTTC
CASSYGRGGYTF
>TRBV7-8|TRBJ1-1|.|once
TGTGCCAGCAGCTTAGTGACAGGTAGTATGAACACTGAAGCTTTCTTT
CASSLVTGSMNTEAFF
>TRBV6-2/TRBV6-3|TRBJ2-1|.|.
TGTGCCAGCAGTTCCTCCTGGCAGGGGATCATCAATGAGCAGTTCTTC
CASSSSWQGIINEQFF
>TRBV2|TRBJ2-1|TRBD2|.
TGTGCCAGCAGAGACCGGACTAGCGGGTACTTCAATGAGCAGTTCTTC
CASRDRTSGYFNEQFF
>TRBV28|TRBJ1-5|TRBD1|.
TGTGCCGGACAGACAGGGGGAGAAAATCAGCCCCAGCATTTT
CAGQTGGENQPQHF
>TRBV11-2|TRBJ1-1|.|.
TGTGCCAGCAGCTTAAGAATGGTTAGTAGCACTGAAGCTTTCTTT
CASSLRMVSSTEAFF
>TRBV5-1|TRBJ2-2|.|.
TGCGCCAGCAGCTTGTTGGTGAGCACCGGGGAGCTGTTTTTT
CASSLLVSTGELFF
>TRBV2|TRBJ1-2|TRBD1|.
TGTGCCAGCAGCGTCACAGGGGCGGATGGCTACACCTTC
CASSVTGADGYTF
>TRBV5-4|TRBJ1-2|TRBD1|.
TGTGCCAGCAGCTTGGAGACAGGGAGAGGCTACACCTTC
CASSLETGRGYTF
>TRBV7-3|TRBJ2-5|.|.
TGTGCCGGGGCTCGACAGTCCCTGGAGGGCCAAGAGACCCAGTACTTC
CAGARQSLEGQETQYF
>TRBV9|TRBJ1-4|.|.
TGTGCCAGCAGCCCAGATGCAACTAATGAAAAACTGTTTTTT
CASSPDATNEKLFF
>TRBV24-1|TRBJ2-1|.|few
TGTGCCTCCGAGGGGGGGGTTACGGATGAGCAGTTCTTC
CASEGGVTDEQFF
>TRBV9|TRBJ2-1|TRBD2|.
TGTGCCAGCAGCGTAATAAGCGGGGAGTACAATGAGCAGTTCTTC
CASSVISGEYNEQFF
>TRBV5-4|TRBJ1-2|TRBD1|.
TGTGCCAGCAGCTACCAGGACAGGGATAACTATGGCTACACCTTC
CASSYQDRDNYGYTF